This entry concerns a single TCR beta chain. The antigen remains unidentified. This sample is drawn from a study of T cells in Graves' hyperthyroidism and ophthalmopathy. Germline values: CDR1 SGHTA, CDR2 FQGNSA. The CDR3 consists of 17 residues. V dropped 0 bases and J dropped 4 bases, with 18 bases sitting between them. TCR beta CDR3 sequences were amplified from RNA transcripts. Carried out on the TCR CDR3, a first-round RT-PCR used the HTBI primer set. TCRdb re-derived calls from the multiplex PCR reads in MiXCR, one entry per CDR3 protein. Here the sample spans 250,000 to 300,000 distinct CDR3 sequences, about an eighth being singletons. Study conclusions and caveats: Most thyroid-expanded clonotypes above 0.001 were also found in blood.

The sequence came from a woman younger than 45 with Graves' hyperthyroidism that later progressed to Graves' ophthalmopathy. The sequenced sample was blood. V gene TRBV7-2 combines with J gene TRBJ1-1; maybe TRBD1 (5 bases). CDR3 in DNA: TGTGCCAGCAGCTTAGCGGGGTGGGCAGGGAGGGGCACTGAAGCTTTCTTT. It codes for CASSLAGWAGRGTEAFF.